This paragraph covers one T cell receptor (beta chain) sequence. Its matching antigen is unknown. This record comes from a study of cytomegalovirus exposure and HLA in healthy donors. Study findings and constraints: When the data were analyzed later, several of the most significant clusters appeared to be linked to common viral pathogens.

PCR used 60 Vbeta primers and 13 Jbeta primers. Profiling relied on immunoSEQ multiplex PCR, and the TCRdb table lists in-frame clones only, not all of them. The table includes about 130,000 clones, about four fifths detected once. The TCR comes from a man aged 18 to 30 in good health and CMV-seronegative. The specimen sequenced was PBMCs.

The CDR3 coding sequence is TGTGCCAGCAGCTTAGTGGGGAGGCTCACGCTCGAAAATACGCAGTATTTT. Its protein product is CASSLVGRLTLENTQYF. The chain is built from TRBV7-2 and TRBJ2-3; weak D call: TRBD2 (6 bases). V was trimmed by 1 base and J by 7 bases, leaving 21 bases between them. Germline values: CDR1 SGHTA, CDR2 FQGNSA. This CDR3 comprises 17 residues.